The 14 T cell receptor beta chains given below trace back to one sample, sequenced in a study of control samples from healthy donors and cancer patients (dated by TCRdb to about 2020). Libraries were made using the immunoSEQ multiplex PCR assay. The source is immuneACCESS, and TCRdb retained only in-frame sequences with V and J called. Part of the clones is not carried over; for the studies checked, unresolved V genes explain less than half of this, and the remainder is unexplained. The table for this sample lists about 160,000 clones; about 94% of them were counted only once. The top ten constitute less than 15% of the sample. What was sequenced was PBMCs. These receptors were collected from a man aged 60 to 69 with colorectal cancer.

J is TRBJ1-1 and V is TRBV12-3 or TRBV12-4; the D is unclear. The length of the CDR3 is 12 residues. The V gene lost 4 bases and the J gene lost 3 bases, with 6 bases spanning the gap. DNA of the CDR3: TGTGCCAGCAGTTACAGATACACTGAAGCTTTCTTT. Protein: CASSYRYTEAFF.

The V call is TRBV3-1 (or the pseudogene TRBV3-2), the J call TRBJ1-5; D is unresolved. The CDR3 loop spans 14 amino acids. Germline CDR1 is LGHDT and CDR2 is YNNKEL (reference sequence). V shed 3 bases and J shed 7 bases, with 13 bases lying between them. The CDR3 coding sequence is TGTGCCAGCAGCCAGGGGTCGGACCAGCAGCCCCAGCATTTT. It is translated as CASSQGSDQQPQHF.

With regard to this clone: Other DNA sequences in this specimen translate into the identical CDR3. The chain carries TRBV6-5 and TRBJ2-7; 7 bases line up with TRBD1. The trim removed 6 bases at V and 2 bases at J, leaving 4 bases unmatched. CDR1 MNHEY and CDR2 SVGAGI come from the germline V gene. This CDR3 region has 13 residues. The CDR3 region is CASSSGQTYEQYF. Written as DNA, the CDR3 is TGTGCCAGCAGCTCGGGACAGACCTACGAGCAGTACTTC.

This chain links TRBV7-9 with TRBJ1-2; D gene ambiguous. The CDR3 covers 12 residues. Germline lookup yields CDR1 SEHNR and CDR2 FQNEAQ (reference sequence). Trimming pared 1 base from V and 2 bases from J, leaving 2 bases between. CDR3 loop: CASSLGNYGYTF. Here the CDR3 DNA reads TGTGCCAGCAGCTTAGGAAACTATGGCTACACCTTC.

This clone occurred once. The CDR3 DNA reads as TGTGCCAGCTCACCAGTGGAGGGGGCGAGGGAGACCCAGTACTTC. Protein sequence: CASSPVEGARETQYF. The V gene is TRBV18, the J gene TRBJ2-5, with a tentative D call TRBD1 (7 bases). This CDR3 is built from 15 residues. Trimming removed 2 bases at V and 5 bases at J, with 15 bases between. The V gene's germline CDR1 is KGHSH and CDR2 LQKENI.

The chain recombines TRBV4-2 with TRBJ2-3; D ambiguous. CDR1 LGHNA and CDR2 YNFKEQ come from the germline V gene. With 0 bases removed from V and 2 bases from J, the gap between germline ends came to 9 bases. This CDR3 region has 15 residues. The CDR3 DNA is TGTGCCAGCAGCCAAGATGTAGGTTCCACAGATACGCAGTATTTT. Its translation: CASSQDVGSTDTQYF.

This clone was found once. This chain joins TRBV9 and TRBJ2-5; tentatively, D is TRBD2 (6 bases). Trimming removed 0 bases at V and 5 bases at J, with 11 bases between. CDR1 is SGDLS and CDR2 is YYNGEE in the germline V gene. This CDR3 comprises 14 residues. The CDR3, as DNA: TGTGCCAGCAGCGTAGGAGTCCGGGGGGAGACCCAGTACTTC. It encodes CASSVGVRGETQYF. The full variable domain, with the rest looked up from reference TRBV9 and TRBJ2-5, is DSGVTQTPKHLITATGQRVTLRCSPRSGDLSVYWYQQSLDQGLQFLIQYYNGEERAKGNILERFSAQQFPDLHSELNLSSLELGDSALYFCASSVGVRGETQYFGPGTRLLVL.

The rearrangement uses TRBV2 and TRBJ1-5; TRBD1 might be the D (5 bases). The CDR3 has 14 amino acids. Germline CDR1 and CDR2: SNHLY and FYNNEI. V was shortened by 3 bases and J by 3 bases, with 9 bases between the two germline ends. The CDR3: CASSEGTLNQPQHF. Here the CDR3 DNA reads TGTGCCAGCAGTGAGGGGACCCTCAATCAGCCCCAGCATTTT.

The V call is TRBV28, the J call TRBJ2-1; 10 positions agree with TRBD1. Germline V gives CDR1 MDHEN, CDR2 SYDVKM. The length of the CDR3 is 15 residues. Unmatched junction bases numbered 6, after V lost 4 bases and J lost 6 bases. The CDR3 DNA is TGTGCCAGCAGTTCCGGGACAGGGGTGTTCAATGAGCAGTTCTTC. Translation gives CASSSGTGVFNEQFF.

The chain recombines TRBV10-3 with TRBJ1-6, with TRBD1 matching 10 bases. The CDR3 is 14 residues long. V lost 5 bases, J lost 7 bases, and 2 bases stayed unmatched. CDR1 is ENHRY, CDR2 SYGVKD, per germline. This chain's CDR3 is CAISPGQGNSPLHF. The CDR3 nucleotides are TGTGCCATCAGTCCGGGACAGGGGAATTCACCCCTCCACTTT.

This clone was detected only once. V is TRBV3-1 (or the pseudogene TRBV3-2) and J is TRBJ2-7; 9 bases are shared with TRBD1. This CDR3 comprises 14 residues. J was trimmed by 6 bases and V by 4 bases; bases with no gene match: 7. Looked up from germline, CDR1 is LGHDT and CDR2 is YNNKEL (reference sequence). Written as DNA, the CDR3 is TGTGCCAGCAGCCCGGGACAGGGAGGATTCGAGCAGTACTTC. Amino acid sequence: CASSPGQGGFEQYF.

The rearrangement joins TRBV15 to TRBJ1-1; D gene ambiguous. Germline CDR1 LNHNV, CDR2 YYDKDF (reference sequence). The V end lost 5 bases, the J end lost 4 bases, and 14 bases lay between the germline ends. The CDR3 is made up of 14 amino acids. In nucleotides, the CDR3 is TGTGCCACCAGCCTAGAGAGCCCTGGCACTGAAGCTTTCTTT. The encoded protein is CATSLESPGTEAFF.

The rearrangement uses TRBV29-1 and TRBJ1-4; no firm D call. The CDR3 sequence is 13 residues long. V was shortened by 2 bases and J by 4 bases, with 8 bases between the two germline ends. CDR1 and CDR2 from the germline V gene are SQVTM and ANQGSEA. The CDR3 DNA reads as TGCAGCGTTGAACAAGGGTATAATGAAAAACTGTTTTTT. It translates to CSVEQGYNEKLFF.

This rearrangement joins TRBV21-1 to TRBJ1-2; the table names TRBD1, a call not compared with the DNA. TRBV21-1 is labeled a pseudogene. The CDR3 is made up of 13 amino acids. In DNA, the CDR3 is TGTGCCAGCAGCAAAGCGGGCCTCTATGGCTACACCTTC. The encoded protein is CASSKAGLYGYTF.